This T cell receptor (beta chain) was found in a study of blood T cell repertoires in COVID-19. Study at large: Sites across the United States, Italy and Spain contributed samples from acute and convalescent COVID-19. T cells, B-cell-depleted T cells, or PBMCs supplied cDNA or gDNA.

The CDR3 runs to 15 residues. Looked up from germline, CDR1 is SEHNR and CDR2 is FQNEAQ (reference sequence). V lost 5 bases and J lost 4; bases outside the gene matches: 6. In the study's own analysis: Nucleated cell number was recorded as an estimate derived from reference gene primer amplification. Repertoires were generated with immunoSEQ multiplex PCR, while TCRdb's copy carries only in-frame clones and drops some. V, J and clone size reflect that table, while D and trimming were determined from the DNA. The data show under 250,000 clones, with approximately 84% seen just once and approximately 8% held by the top ten.

The source is a woman aged 50 to 60 with active or convalescent COVID-19. The sequenced material came from peripheral blood. This chain joins TRBV7-9 and TRBJ1-4, with 8 bases lining up with TRBD1. This CDR3 reads CASSTMTGDNEKLFF. Written as DNA, the CDR3 is TGTGCCAGCAGCACGATGACAGGGGATAATGAAAAACTGTTTTTT.